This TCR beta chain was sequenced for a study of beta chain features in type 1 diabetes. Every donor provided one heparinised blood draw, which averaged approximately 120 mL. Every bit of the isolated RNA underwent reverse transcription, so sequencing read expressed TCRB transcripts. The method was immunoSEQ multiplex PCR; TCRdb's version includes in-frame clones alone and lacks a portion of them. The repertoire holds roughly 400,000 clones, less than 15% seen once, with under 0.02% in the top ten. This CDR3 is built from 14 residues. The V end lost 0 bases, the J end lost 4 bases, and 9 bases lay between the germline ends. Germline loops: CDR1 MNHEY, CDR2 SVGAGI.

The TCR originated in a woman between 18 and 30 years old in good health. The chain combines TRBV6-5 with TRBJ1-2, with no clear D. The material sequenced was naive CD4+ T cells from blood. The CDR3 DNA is TGTGCCAGCAGTTACTCTACCCAGTTCTATGGCTACACCTTC. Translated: CASSYSTQFYGYTF.